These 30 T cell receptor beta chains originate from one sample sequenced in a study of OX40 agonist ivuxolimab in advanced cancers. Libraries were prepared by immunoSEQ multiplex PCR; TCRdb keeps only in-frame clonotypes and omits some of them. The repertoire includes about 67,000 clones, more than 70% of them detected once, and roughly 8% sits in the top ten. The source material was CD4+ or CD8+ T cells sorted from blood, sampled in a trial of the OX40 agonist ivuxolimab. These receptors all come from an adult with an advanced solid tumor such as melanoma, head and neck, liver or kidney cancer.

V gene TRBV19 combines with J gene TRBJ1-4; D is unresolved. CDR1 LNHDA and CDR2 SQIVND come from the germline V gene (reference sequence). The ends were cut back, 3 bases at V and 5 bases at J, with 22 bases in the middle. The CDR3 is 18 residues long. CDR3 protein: CASSISSGLAGWNEKLFF. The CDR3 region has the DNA TGTGCCAGTAGTATCTCGTCGGGTCTCGCAGGTTGGAATGAAAAACTGTTTTTT.

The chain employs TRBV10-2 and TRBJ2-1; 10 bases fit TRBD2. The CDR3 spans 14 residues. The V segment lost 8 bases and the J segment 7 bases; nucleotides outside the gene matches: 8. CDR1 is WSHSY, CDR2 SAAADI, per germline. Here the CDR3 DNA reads TGCGCCAGCGGCCCCGGGACTAGCGATAATGAGCAGTTCTTC. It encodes CASGPGTSDNEQFF.

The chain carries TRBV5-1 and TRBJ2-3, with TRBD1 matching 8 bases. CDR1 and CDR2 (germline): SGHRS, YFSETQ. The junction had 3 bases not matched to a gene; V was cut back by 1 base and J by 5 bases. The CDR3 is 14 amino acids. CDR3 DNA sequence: TGCGCCAGCAGCTTGCGGACAGGGTTAGATACGCAGTATTTT. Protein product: CASSLRTGLDTQYF.

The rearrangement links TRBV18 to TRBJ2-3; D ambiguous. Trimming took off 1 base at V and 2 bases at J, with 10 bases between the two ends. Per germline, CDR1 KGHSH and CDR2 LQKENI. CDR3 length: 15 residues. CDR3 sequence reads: CASSPQGGVTDTQYF. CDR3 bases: TGTGCCAGCTCACCACAGGGTGGGGTCACAGATACGCAGTATTTT.

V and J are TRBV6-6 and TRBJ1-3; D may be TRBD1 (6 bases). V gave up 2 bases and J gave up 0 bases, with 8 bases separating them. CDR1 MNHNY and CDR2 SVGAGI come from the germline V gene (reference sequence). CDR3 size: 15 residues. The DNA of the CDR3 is TGTGCCAGCAGTTACGGACAGCCCTCTGGAAACACCATATATTTT. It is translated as CASSYGQPSGNTIYF.

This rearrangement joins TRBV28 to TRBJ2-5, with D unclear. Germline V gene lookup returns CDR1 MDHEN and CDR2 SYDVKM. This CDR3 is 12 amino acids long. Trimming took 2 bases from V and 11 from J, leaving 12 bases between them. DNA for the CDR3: TGTGCCAGCAGTTTAGGCCAGGCTGGGCAGTACTTC. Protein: CASSLGQAGQYF.

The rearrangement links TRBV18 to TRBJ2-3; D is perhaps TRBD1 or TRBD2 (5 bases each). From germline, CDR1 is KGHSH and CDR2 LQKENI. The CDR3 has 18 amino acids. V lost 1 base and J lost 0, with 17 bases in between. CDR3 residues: CASSPRQGVWTSTDTQYF. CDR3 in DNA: TGTGCCAGCTCACCACGGCAGGGAGTCTGGACTAGCACAGATACGCAGTATTTT.

The CDR3 nucleotides are TGTGCCAGCTCACCTGGCGGGAGCTACAATGAGCAGTTCTTC. This codes for CASSPGGSYNEQFF. The genes are TRBV18 and TRBJ2-1, with 7 bases identical to TRBD2. V lost 3 bases, J lost 3 bases, and 2 bases stayed unmatched. The CDR3 covers 14 residues. Germline V lookup: CDR1 KGHSH, CDR2 LQKENI.

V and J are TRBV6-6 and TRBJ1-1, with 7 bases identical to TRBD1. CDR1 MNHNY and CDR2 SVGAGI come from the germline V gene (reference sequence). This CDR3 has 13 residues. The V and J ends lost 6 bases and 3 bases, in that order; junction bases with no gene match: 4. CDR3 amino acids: CASSRDRYTEAFF. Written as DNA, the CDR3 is TGTGCCAGCAGCCGGGACAGATACACTGAAGCTTTCTTT.

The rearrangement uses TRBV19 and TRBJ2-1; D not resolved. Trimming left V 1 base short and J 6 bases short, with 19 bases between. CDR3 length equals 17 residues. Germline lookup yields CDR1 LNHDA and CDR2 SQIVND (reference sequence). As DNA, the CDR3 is TGTGCCAGTAGTATAGGGTCCGGCCGGAACCTAGGCAATGAGCAGTTCTTC. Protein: CASSIGSGRNLGNEQFF.

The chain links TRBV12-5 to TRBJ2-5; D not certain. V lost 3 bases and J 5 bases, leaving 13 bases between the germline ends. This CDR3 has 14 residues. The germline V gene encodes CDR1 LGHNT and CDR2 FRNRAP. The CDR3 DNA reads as TGTGCTAGTGGTTTCGCAGGCGTGGGGGAGACCCAGTACTTC. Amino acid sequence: CASGFAGVGETQYF.

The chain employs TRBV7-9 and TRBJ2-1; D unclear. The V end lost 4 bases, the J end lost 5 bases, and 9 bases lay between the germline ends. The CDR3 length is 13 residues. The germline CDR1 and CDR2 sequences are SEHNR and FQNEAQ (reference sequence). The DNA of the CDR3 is TGTGCCAGCAGCTCCAAGGCGAACAATGAGCAGTTCTTC. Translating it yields CASSSKANNEQFF.

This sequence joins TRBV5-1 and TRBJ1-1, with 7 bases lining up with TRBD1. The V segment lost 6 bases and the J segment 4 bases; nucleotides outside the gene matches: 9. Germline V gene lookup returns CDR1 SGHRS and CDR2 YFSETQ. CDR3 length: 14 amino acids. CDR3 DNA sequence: TGCGCCAGCAAGGAGGGGGCATCAAGCACTGAAGCTTTCTTT. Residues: CASKEGASSTEAFF.

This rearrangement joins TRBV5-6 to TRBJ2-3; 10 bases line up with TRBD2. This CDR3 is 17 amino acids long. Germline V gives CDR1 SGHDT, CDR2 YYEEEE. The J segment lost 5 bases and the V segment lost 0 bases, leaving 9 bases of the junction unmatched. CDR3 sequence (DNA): TGTGCCAGCAGCTTGGGACCCTCCGGGACTAGCGAAGATACGCAGTATTTT. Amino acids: CASSLGPSGTSEDTQYF.

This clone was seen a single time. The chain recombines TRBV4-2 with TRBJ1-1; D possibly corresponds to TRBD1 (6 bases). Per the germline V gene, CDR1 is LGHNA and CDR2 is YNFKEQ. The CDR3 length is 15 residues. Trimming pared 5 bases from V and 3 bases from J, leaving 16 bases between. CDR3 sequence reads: CASSAVGGQYTEAFF. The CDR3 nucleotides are TGTGCCAGCAGCGCCGTAGGGGGTCAATACACTGAAGCTTTCTTT.

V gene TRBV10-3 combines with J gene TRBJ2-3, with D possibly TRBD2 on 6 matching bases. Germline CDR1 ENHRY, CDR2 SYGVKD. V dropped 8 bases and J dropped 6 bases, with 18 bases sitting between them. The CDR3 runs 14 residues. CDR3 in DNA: TGTGCCATCCGGGCAACTGGCGGGGAGGATACGCAGTATTTT. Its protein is CAIRATGGEDTQYF.

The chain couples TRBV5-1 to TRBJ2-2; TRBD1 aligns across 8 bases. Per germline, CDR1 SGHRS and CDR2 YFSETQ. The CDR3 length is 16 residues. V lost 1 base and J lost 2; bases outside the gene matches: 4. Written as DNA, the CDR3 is TGCGCCAGCAGCTTGACCGGACAGGGTAACACCGGGGAGCTGTTTTTT. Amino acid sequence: CASSLTGQGNTGELFF.

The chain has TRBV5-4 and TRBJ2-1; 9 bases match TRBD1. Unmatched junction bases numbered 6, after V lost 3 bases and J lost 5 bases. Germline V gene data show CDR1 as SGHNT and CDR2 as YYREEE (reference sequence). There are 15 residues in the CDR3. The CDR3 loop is CASSSPGDRDNEQFF. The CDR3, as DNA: TGTGCCAGCAGCTCTCCGGGGGACAGGGACAATGAGCAGTTCTTC.

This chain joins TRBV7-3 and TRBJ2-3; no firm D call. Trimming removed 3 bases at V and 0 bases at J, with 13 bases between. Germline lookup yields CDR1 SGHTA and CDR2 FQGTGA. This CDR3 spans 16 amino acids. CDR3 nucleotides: TGTGCCAGCAGCTTGCGGCCGACGTTTAGCACAGATACGCAGTATTTT. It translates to CASSLRPTFSTDTQYF. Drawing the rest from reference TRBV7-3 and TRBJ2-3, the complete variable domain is GAGVSQTPSNKVTEKGKYVELRCDPISGHTALYWYRQSLGQGPEFLIYFQGTGAADDSGLPNDRFFAVRPEGSVSTLKIQRTERGDSAVYLCASSLRPTFSTDTQYFGPGTRLTVL.

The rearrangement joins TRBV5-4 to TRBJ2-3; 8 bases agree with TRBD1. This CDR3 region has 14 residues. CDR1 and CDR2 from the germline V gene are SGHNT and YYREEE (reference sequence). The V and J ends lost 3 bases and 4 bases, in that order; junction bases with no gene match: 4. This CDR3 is CASSSWTGSDTQYF. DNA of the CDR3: TGTGCCAGCAGCTCTTGGACAGGGTCAGATACGCAGTATTTT. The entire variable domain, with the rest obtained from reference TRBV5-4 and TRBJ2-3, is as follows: ETGVTQSPTHLIKTRGQQVTLRCSSQSGHNTVSWYQQALGQGPQFIFQYYREEENGRGNFPPRFSGLQFPNYSSELNVNALELDDSALYLCASSSWTGSDTQYFGPGTRLTVL.

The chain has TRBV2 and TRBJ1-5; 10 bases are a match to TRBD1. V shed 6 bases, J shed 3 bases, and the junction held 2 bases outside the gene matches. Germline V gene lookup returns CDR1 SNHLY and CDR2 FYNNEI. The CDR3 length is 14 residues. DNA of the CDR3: TGTGCCAGCAGCGGGACAGGGGCCAATCAGCCCCAGCATTTT. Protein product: CASSGTGANQPQHF.

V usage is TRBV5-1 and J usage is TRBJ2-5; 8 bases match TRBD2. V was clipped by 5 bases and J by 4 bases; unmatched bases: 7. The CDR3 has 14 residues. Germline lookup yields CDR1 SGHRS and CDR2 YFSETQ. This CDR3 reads CASSTGLGGETQYF. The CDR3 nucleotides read TGCGCCAGCAGTACGGGACTAGGAGGAGAGACCCAGTACTTC.

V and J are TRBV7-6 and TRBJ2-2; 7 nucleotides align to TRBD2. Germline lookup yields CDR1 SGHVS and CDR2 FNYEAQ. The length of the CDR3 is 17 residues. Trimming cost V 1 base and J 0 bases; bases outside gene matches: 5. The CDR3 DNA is TGTGCCAGCAGCTTAGAAGCCGGGACTACGAACACCGGGGAGCTGTTTTTT. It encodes CASSLEAGTTNTGELFF.

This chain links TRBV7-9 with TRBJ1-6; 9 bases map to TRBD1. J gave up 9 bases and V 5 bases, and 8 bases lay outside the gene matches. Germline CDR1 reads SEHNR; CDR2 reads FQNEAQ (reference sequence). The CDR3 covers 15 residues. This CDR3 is CASSPPGTGISPLHF. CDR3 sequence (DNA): TGTGCCAGCAGCCCCCCCGGGACAGGGATTTCACCCCTCCACTTT.

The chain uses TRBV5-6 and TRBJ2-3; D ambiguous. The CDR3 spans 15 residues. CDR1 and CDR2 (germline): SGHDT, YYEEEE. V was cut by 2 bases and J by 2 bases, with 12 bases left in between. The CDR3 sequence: CASSFISPITDTQYF. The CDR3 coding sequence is TGTGCCAGCAGCTTCATCAGCCCAATCACAGATACGCAGTATTTT. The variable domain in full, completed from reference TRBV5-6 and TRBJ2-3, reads DAGVTQSPTHLIKTRGQQVTLRCSPKSGHDTVSWYQQALGQGPQFIFQYYEEEERQRGNFPDRFSGHQFPNYSSELNVNALLLGDSALYLCASSFISPITDTQYFGPGTRLTVL.

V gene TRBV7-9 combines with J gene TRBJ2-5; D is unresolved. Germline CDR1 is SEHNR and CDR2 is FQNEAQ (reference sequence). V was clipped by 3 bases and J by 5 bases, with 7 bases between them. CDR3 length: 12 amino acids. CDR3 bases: TGTGCCAGCAGCTTCATCGGGGAGACCCAGTACTTC. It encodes CASSFIGETQYF.

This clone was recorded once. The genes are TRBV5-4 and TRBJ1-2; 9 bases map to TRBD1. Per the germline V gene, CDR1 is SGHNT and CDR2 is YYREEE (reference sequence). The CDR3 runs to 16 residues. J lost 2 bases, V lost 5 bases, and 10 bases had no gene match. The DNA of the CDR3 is TGTGCCAGCAGAACAGGGGGCGCATCCCAAAACTATGGCTACACCTTC. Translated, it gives CASRTGGASQNYGYTF.

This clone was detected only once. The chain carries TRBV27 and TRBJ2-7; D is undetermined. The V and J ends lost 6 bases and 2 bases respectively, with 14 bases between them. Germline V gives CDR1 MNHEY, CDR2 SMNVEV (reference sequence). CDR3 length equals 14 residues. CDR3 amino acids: CASRDRLGTYEQYF. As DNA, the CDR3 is TGTGCCAGCAGAGATAGGTTGGGGACCTACGAGCAGTACTTC.

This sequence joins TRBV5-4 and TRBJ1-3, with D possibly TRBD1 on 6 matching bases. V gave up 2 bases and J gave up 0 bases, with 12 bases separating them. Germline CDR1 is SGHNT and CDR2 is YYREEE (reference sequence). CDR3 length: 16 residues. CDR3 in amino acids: CASSFHGRGSGNTIYF. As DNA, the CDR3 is TGTGCCAGCAGCTTTCACGGCAGGGGCTCTGGAAACACCATATATTTT. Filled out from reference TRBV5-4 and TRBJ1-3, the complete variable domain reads ETGVTQSPTHLIKTRGQQVTLRCSSQSGHNTVSWYQQALGQGPQFIFQYYREEENGRGNFPPRFSGLQFPNYSSELNVNALELDDSALYLCASSFHGRGSGNTIYFGEGSWLTVV.

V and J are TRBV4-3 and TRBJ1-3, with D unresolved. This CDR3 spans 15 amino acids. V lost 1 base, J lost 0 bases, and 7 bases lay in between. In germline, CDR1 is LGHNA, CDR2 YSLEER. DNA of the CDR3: TGCGCCAGCAGCCAAGTGTGGGGCTCTGGAAACACCATATATTTT. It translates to CASSQVWGSGNTIYF.